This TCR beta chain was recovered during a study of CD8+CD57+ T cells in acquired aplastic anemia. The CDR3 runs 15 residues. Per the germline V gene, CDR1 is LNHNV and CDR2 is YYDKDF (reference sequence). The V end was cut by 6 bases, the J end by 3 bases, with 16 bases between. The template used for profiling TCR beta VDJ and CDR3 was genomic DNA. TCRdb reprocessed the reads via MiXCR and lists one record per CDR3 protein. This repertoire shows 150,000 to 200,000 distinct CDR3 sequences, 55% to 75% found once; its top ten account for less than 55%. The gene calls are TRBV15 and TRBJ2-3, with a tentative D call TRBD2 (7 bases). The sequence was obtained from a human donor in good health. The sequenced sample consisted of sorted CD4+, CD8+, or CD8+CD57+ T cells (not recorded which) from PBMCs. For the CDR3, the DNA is TGTGCCACCAGTTCGGCGGGGGCTCTTACAGATACGCAGTATTTT. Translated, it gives CATSSAGALTDTQYF. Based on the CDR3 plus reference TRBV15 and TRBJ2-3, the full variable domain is DAMVIQNPRYQVTQFGKPVTLSCSQTLNHNVMYWYQQKSSQAPKLLFHYYDKDFNNEADTPDNFQSRRPNTSFCFLDIRSPGLGDTAMYLCATSSAGALTDTQYFGPGTRLTVL.